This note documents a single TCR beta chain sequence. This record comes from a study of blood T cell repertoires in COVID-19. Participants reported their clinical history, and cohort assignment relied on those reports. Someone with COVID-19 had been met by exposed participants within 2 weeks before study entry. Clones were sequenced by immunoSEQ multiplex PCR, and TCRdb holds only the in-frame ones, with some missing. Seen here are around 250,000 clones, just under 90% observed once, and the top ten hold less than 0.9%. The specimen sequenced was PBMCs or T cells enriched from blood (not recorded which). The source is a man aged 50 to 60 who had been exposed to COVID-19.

The CDR3: CATSWMGAGGPRGYNEQFF. The CDR3 nucleotides read TGTGCCACCAGCTGGATGGGAGCGGGAGGGCCGAGGGGGTACAATGAGCAGTTCTTC. The chain couples TRBV15 to TRBJ2-1; 10 positions agree with TRBD2. The CDR3 extends over 19 amino acids. Germline lookup yields CDR1 LNHNV and CDR2 YYDKDF (reference sequence). V gave up 5 bases and J gave up 4 bases; unmatched junction bases: 17. The whole variable domain, filled in from reference TRBV15 and TRBJ2-1, reads DAMVIQNPRYQVTQFGKPVTLSCSQTLNHNVMYWYQQKSSQAPKLLFHYYDKDFNNEADTPDNFQSRRPNTSFCFLDIRSPGLGDTAMYLCATSWMGAGGPRGYNEQFFGPGTRLTVL.